This T cell receptor (beta chain) was recovered during a study of human T cells and chemical hapten exposure. Time point denoted: healthy volunteer bleed at 6 weeks. Someone pulled total RNA out of unfractionated whole blood. Using its own MiXCR run on the RACE reads, TCRdb lists one record per CDR3 protein. The sample consists of some 40,000 distinct CDR3 sequences, about 3.7% of them appearing once. The germline gives CDR1 LNHDA, CDR2 SQIVND (reference sequence). V was pared by 4 bases and J by 5 bases, with 13 bases of the junction left unmatched. This CDR3 spans 16 amino acids. This clonotype was seen only a few times.

This chain uses TRBV19 with TRBJ2-5; 7 nucleotides align to TRBD1. This clonotype was sampled from a human donor in good health. Some clones in this sample may be carry-over from other donors' samples. Material for sequencing was whole blood. The CDR3 protein is CASSTWDSIDSETQYF. DNA of the CDR3: TGTGCCAGTAGTACCTGGGACAGTATTGATTCGGAGACCCAGTACTTC. Together with reference TRBV19 and TRBJ2-5, the CDR3 gives the full variable domain: DGGITQSPKYLFRKEGQNVTLSCEQNLNHDAMYWYRQDPGQGLRLIYYSQIVNDFQKGDIAEGYSVSREKKESFPLTVTSAQKNPTAFYLCASSTWDSIDSETQYFGPGTRLLVL.